One and the same sample provided the 8 T cell receptor beta chains below, sequenced in a study of T cell repertoires in cytomegalovirus infection (dated by TCRdb to the late 2010s). Interpreted using the paper, the treatment or condition label stands for: in vitro stimulation with specific CMV peptide epitopes to enrich CMV-specific T cells. Their target antigens are unknown. Sequencing was performed on an Illumina HiSeq 1500. Using fastp at Q25 and MiXCR, TCRdb reprocessed the public reads and kept productive beta chains. Every distinct CDR3 protein forms one entry, paired with its most common genes and DNA. Across this sample there are about 770,000 distinct CDR3 sequences, with almost 30% seen only once. Around 14% of the sample rests with the top ten. This material consisted of cultured CD8+ T cells from PBMCs, taken from culture after CMV antigen stimulation. The receptors come from a human donor in good health (CMV status not recorded). Some clones in this sample may be carry-over from other donors' samples.

This clonotype was observed a few times. V and J are TRBV27 and TRBJ2-3; the match to TRBD2 covers 9 bases. This CDR3 contains 14 residues. Germline-derived CDR1 and CDR2 are MNHEY and SMNVEV (reference sequence). Unmatched junction bases numbered 7, after V lost 8 bases and J lost 4 bases. CDR3 region: CASGGLASADTQYF. DNA of the CDR3: TGTGCCAGCGGTGGACTAGCGTCCGCAGATACGCAGTATTTT.

The chain couples TRBV6-1 to TRBJ1-2; D unclear. Germline V lookup: CDR1 MNHNS, CDR2 SASEGT. The V end lost 6 bases, the J end lost 8 bases, and 7 bases lay between the germline ends. CDR3 length: 10 residues. CDR3 sequence: CASSTRGYTF. The CDR3 bases are TGTGCCAGCAGCACTCGGGGCTACACCTTC.

This clonotype was picked up a small number of times. The chain carries TRBV27 and TRBJ2-1; D perhaps matches TRBD2 (7 bases). The V end was cut by 5 bases, the J end by 6 bases, with 14 bases between. The CDR3 runs 14 residues. In germline, CDR1 is MNHEY, CDR2 SMNVEV (reference sequence). CDR3 nucleotides: TGTGCCAGCAGTAGAGGGGGGGATTTCAATGAGCAGTTCTTC. Protein sequence: CASSRGGDFNEQFF.

A few counts support this clonotype. The chain employs TRBV7-9 and TRBJ1-3; weak D call: TRBD1 (5 bases). The V end was cut by 5 bases, the J end by 4 bases, with 15 bases between. CDR1 and CDR2 from the germline V gene are SEHNR and FQNEAQ (reference sequence). There are 15 residues in the CDR3. As DNA, the CDR3 is TGTGCCAGCAGCCCCCTCCGGGGGTCCGGAAACACCATATATTTT. This codes for CASSPLRGSGNTIYF.

This clonotype has only one observation. The chain is built from TRBV4-1 and TRBJ2-1, with 7 bases matching TRBD2. Germline V gene sequence: CDR1 MGHRA, CDR2 YSYEKL. This CDR3 comprises 17 residues. The trim removed 3 bases at V and 5 bases at J, leaving 13 bases unmatched. CDR3 sequence: CASSHLPPAGTHNEQFF. The CDR3, as DNA: TGCGCCAGCAGCCATCTCCCCCCAGCGGGGACCCACAATGAGCAGTTCTTC.

This clonotype was observed many times. The chain is built from TRBV27 and TRBJ1-5, with D unresolved. The CDR3 has 14 amino acids. The germline CDR1 and CDR2 sequences are MNHEY and SMNVEV (reference sequence). The germline V and J ends were trimmed by 0 bases and 0 bases, with 3 bases remaining between them. In nucleotides, the CDR3 is TGTGCCAGCAGTTTATCGGTTAGCAATCAGCCCCAGCATTTT. Protein: CASSLSVSNQPQHF.

At least ten counts were recorded for this clonotype. The rearrangement uses TRBV7-2 and TRBJ1-1, with D possibly TRBD1 on 5 matching bases. The V gene's germline CDR1 is SGHTA and CDR2 FQGNSA. V dropped 2 bases and J dropped 0 bases, with 7 bases sitting between them. The CDR3 runs 14 residues. The DNA of the CDR3 is TGTGCCAGCAGCTTATGGGGGATGAACACTGAAGCTTTCTTT. This gives the protein CASSLWGMNTEAFF.

This clonotype was observed many times. This chain joins TRBV7-2 and TRBJ1-5; D is uncertain. The V gene lost 2 bases and the J gene lost 3 bases, with 8 bases spanning the gap. CDR3 length: 14 residues. Germline CDR1 and CDR2: SGHTA and FQGNSA. The CDR3 is CASSLIGNNQPQHF. For the CDR3, the DNA is TGTGCCAGCAGCTTAATTGGCAACAATCAGCCCCAGCATTTT.